The 20 T cell receptor beta chains listed next were all sequenced from one sample in a study of shared clonotypes between healthy human individuals. TCRdb's copy holds only in-frame clones and misses some; the assay was immunoSEQ multiplex PCR. The sample consists of about 590,000 clones, about 95% of them appearing once. Naive CD8 cells comprised CD45RO-negative, CCR7-positively selected cells, excluding terminally differentiated effector memory CD45RA+ cells. The material sequenced was naive CD8+ T cells sorted from blood. The origin of the receptors is a young woman in good health.

As regards this clone: Distinct nucleotide sequences in the sample also encode this CDR3. This rearrangement joins TRBV30 to TRBJ1-1; D not certain. Germline assignment: CDR1 GTSNPN and CDR2 SVGIG (reference sequence). Trimming pared 0 bases from V and 1 base from J, leaving 6 bases between. This CDR3 is built from 13 residues. The DNA of the CDR3 is TGTGCCTGGAGTGTACAGAGGAACACTGAAGCTTTCTTT. This translates into CAWSVQRNTEAFF.

V usage is TRBV28 and J usage is TRBJ2-1; unclear D gene. Deletions cut 3 bases from V and 10 bases from J, with 7 bases between. Per germline, CDR1 MDHEN and CDR2 SYDVKM. The CDR3 length is 11 residues. Written as DNA, the CDR3 is TGTGCCAGCAGTTTCGGGTGGGAGCAGTTCTTC. Residues: CASSFGWEQFF.

The chain uses TRBV27 and TRBJ2-1; 8 nucleotides agree with TRBD2. Unmatched junction bases numbered 9, after V lost 6 bases and J lost 2 bases. This CDR3 has 16 residues. Germline V CDR1 and CDR2: MNHEY, SMNVEV (reference sequence). In DNA form, the CDR3 reads TGTGCCAGCAGCCTATCCACTAGCGGTCCCTACAATGAGCAGTTCTTC. The encoded protein is CASSLSTSGPYNEQFF.

The table lists this clone with a count of one. The chain recombines TRBV11-2 with TRBJ2-1; perhaps D is TRBD1 or TRBD2 (5 bases each). The ends were cut back, 1 base at V and 10 bases at J, with 8 bases in the middle. There are 12 residues in the CDR3. Germline V lookup: CDR1 SGHAT, CDR2 FQNNGV. The CDR3 DNA follows: TGTGCCAGCAGCTTAGGCAGGGACGAGCAGTTCTTC. Translating gives CASSLGRDEQFF.

The table lists this clone with a count of one. The V and J genes are TRBV28 and TRBJ2-7; the match to TRBD2 covers 10 bases. Germline CDR1 is MDHEN and CDR2 is SYDVKM. V lost 6 bases and J lost 5; bases outside the gene matches: 7. The CDR3 is 14 residues long. The CDR3 nucleotides read TGTGCCAGCAGCGCTAGCGGGAGCCCCCACGAGCAGTACTTC. It codes for CASSASGSPHEQYF.

Only one count was recorded for this clone. V gene TRBV11-2 combines with J gene TRBJ2-7; D unresolved. This CDR3 has 17 residues. Looked up from germline, CDR1 is SGHAT and CDR2 is FQNNGV. The ends were cut back, 5 bases at V and 3 bases at J, with 23 bases in the middle. CDR3 loop: CASSLGFGVGPNYEQYF. The CDR3 bases are TGTGCCAGCAGCCTCGGGTTTGGGGTTGGGCCAAACTACGAGCAGTACTTC.

CDR3 protein: CASSPGRQTQETQYF. CDR3 bases: TGTGCCAGCAGCCCTGGACGGCAGACCCAAGAGACCCAGTACTTC. The chain carries TRBV28 and TRBJ2-5; D unclear. V was clipped by 6 bases and J by 1 base, with 15 bases between them. The CDR3 consists of 15 residues. Per germline, CDR1 MDHEN and CDR2 SYDVKM.

The CDR3 nucleotides read TGTGCCAGCAGCTTACAGCGGCAAGAGACCCAGTACTTC. This encodes CASSLQRQETQYF. This chain uses TRBV7-9 with TRBJ2-5, with TRBD2 as a possible D gene (5 bases). The V end was cut by 2 bases, the J end by 2 bases, with 6 bases between. The germline V gene has CDR1 SEHNR and CDR2 FQNEAQ (reference sequence). The CDR3 is made up of 13 amino acids.

The J gene is TRBJ1-2, the V gene TRBV7-9, with D uncertain. Germline CDR1 SEHNR, CDR2 FQNEAQ (reference sequence). With 1 base removed from V and 4 bases from J, the gap between germline ends came to 7 bases. The CDR3 consists of 13 residues. For the CDR3, the DNA is TGTGCCAGCAGCTTAGTTAGCCTCTATGGCTACACCTTC. Encoded protein: CASSLVSLYGYTF. The full variable domain, in which reference TRBV7-9 and TRBJ1-2 provide the parts outside the CDR3, is DTGVSQNPRHKITKRGQNVTFRCDPISEHNRLYWYRQTLGQGPEFLTYFQNEAQLEKSRLLSDRFSAERPKGSFSTLEIQRTEQGDSAMYLCASSLVSLYGYTFGSGTRLTVV.

The chain links TRBV11-2 to TRBJ2-1; D is possibly TRBD1 or TRBD2 (6 bases each). Trimming left V 0 bases short and J 3 bases short, with 15 bases between. Germline V lookup: CDR1 SGHAT, CDR2 FQNNGV. The CDR3 extends over 17 amino acids. CDR3 sequence reads: CASSLEMGGDLYNEQFF. CDR3 DNA sequence: TGTGCCAGCAGCTTAGAGATGGGGGGCGATCTCTACAATGAGCAGTTCTTC.

The rearrangement joins TRBV4-1 to TRBJ1-2; D is uncertain. V shed 0 bases and J shed 1 base, with 15 bases lying between them. This CDR3 is built from 17 residues. CDR1 and CDR2 (germline): MGHRA, YSYEKL. The CDR3 DNA reads as TGCGCCAGCAGCCAAGAACAAATAGAAGATCTTAACTATGGCTACACCTTC. This encodes CASSQEQIEDLNYGYTF.

This chain uses TRBV10-3 with TRBJ2-1; possibly TRBD2 for D (5 bases). V lost 6 bases and J lost 9, with 15 bases in between. Per germline, CDR1 ENHRY and CDR2 SYGVKD. This CDR3 has 13 amino acids. The CDR3 region is CAIRTDERVEQFF. Written as DNA, the CDR3 is TGTGCCATCAGGACTGACGAGAGGGTTGAGCAGTTCTTC.

The rearrangement links TRBV19 to TRBJ2-7; no reliable D call. CDR1 is LNHDA, CDR2 SQIVND, per germline (reference sequence). Trimming removed 1 base at V and 2 bases at J, with 12 bases between. This CDR3 has 15 residues. For the CDR3, the DNA is TGTGCCAGTAGTATAGGCAAGAGTCCTACCTACGAGCAGTACTTC. Translated: CASSIGKSPTYEQYF.

The chain links TRBV19 to TRBJ2-4; D is unresolved. Trimming stripped 0 bases from V and 3 bases from J, with 6 bases between. From germline, CDR1 is LNHDA and CDR2 SQIVND (reference sequence). The CDR3 is 14 residues long. The CDR3 DNA follows: TGTGCCAGTAGTATAGAAGGGTACAAAAACATTCAGTACTTC. Protein: CASSIEGYKNIQYF.

The chain has TRBV5-1 and TRBJ2-7; the D gene is possibly TRBD2 (7 bases). The CDR3 covers 14 residues. Trimming stripped 0 bases from V and 4 bases from J, with 11 bases between. Germline CDR1 reads SGHRS; CDR2 reads YFSETQ. The CDR3 is CASSLAGRGYEQYF. CDR3 sequence (DNA): TGCGCCAGCAGCTTGGCTGGGAGGGGGTACGAGCAGTACTTC.

The rearrangement links TRBV5-1 to TRBJ2-1; D is possibly TRBD2 (6 bases). V lost 5 bases and J 10 bases, leaving 13 bases between the germline ends. CDR1 SGHRS and CDR2 YFSETQ come from the germline V gene. The CDR3 runs 12 residues. CDR3 sequence reads: CASRAGFEEQFF. CDR3 in DNA: TGCGCCAGCAGAGCGGGCTTTGAGGAGCAGTTCTTC.

The CDR3 DNA sequence: TGTGCCAGCAGTTCTTTCTACGAGCAGTACTTC. Residues: CASSSFYEQYF. The V call is TRBV6-6, the J call TRBJ2-7; D is undetermined. This CDR3 spans 11 amino acids. V was pared by 4 bases and J by 3 bases, with 4 bases between. Germline V gene lookup returns CDR1 MNHNY and CDR2 SVGAGI (reference sequence).

The chain couples TRBV7-2 to TRBJ2-5, with D possibly matching TRBD2 (6 bases). Germline V gives CDR1 SGHTA, CDR2 FQGNSA. The CDR3 contains 15 residues. Trimming removed 3 bases from V and 3 bases from J, with 14 bases in between. DNA of the CDR3: TGTGCCAGCAGCTTGGGCGGGGACCCCGAAGAGACCCAGTACTTC. Translation gives CASSLGGDPEETQYF.

V is TRBV19 and J is TRBJ2-5; 8 bases line up with TRBD2. TRBJ2-7 matches the DNA end more closely, so the J call is doubtful. The germline V gene has CDR1 LNHDA and CDR2 SQIVND (reference sequence). This CDR3 comprises 14 residues. CDR3 loop: CASSINSGRDEQYF. Written as DNA, the CDR3 is TGTGCCAGTAGTATCAATTCCGGGAGGGACGAGCAGTACTTC.

The chain has TRBV4-1 and TRBJ1-5; no reliable D call. The CDR3 is 14 residues long. Germline V CDR1 and CDR2: MGHRA, YSYEKL. The V gene lost 0 bases and the J gene lost 6 bases, with 9 bases spanning the gap. Here the CDR3 DNA reads TGCGCCAGCAGCCAAGATCCGGTTGCTCAGCCCCAGCATTTT. It codes for CASSQDPVAQPQHF.